This T cell receptor (beta chain) was recovered during a study of identical twins (dated by TCRdb to between 2015 and 2016). Concerning the study at large: The study deep-sequenced TCR alpha and beta repertoires from monozygotic twins, unrelated adults of various ages and cord blood to test whether fetal clonotypes persist. To rule out contamination, replicate twin experiments were performed at different times with different library preparation protocols. Summary of the overall study and its limitations: In beta out-of-frame sequences, excess twin sharing was weaker, because having fewer shared sequences lowered the signal-to-noise ratio. Out-of-frame TCR alpha sequences shared between twins showed an excess of low generation-probability sequences compared with coincidental sharing between unrelated individuals. In monozygotic twins, out-of-frame TCR alpha sharing was systematically underestimated by recombination models, although the models agreed with sharing between unrelated individuals. Fewer insertions were carried by abundant cord blood beta clonotypes; a weaker similar trend was observed in young adult naive repertoires, while no such trend was observed in memory repertoires. Because the same donors could not be followed over many years, conclusions were based on cross-sectional statistical analysis. Zero-insertion analyses could be partly confounded by invariant T cells such as MAIT and iNKT, although diverse VJ usage argued against such confounding for most clonotypes.

CDR3 length: 16 amino acids, cysteine to phenylalanine. The DNA shown is the 48-base CDR3, in frame from base 1. Trimming at the junction amounts to 3 bases on V and 1 base on J, and the germline ends lie 13 bases apart. The library was obtained by 5' RACE. Sequenced on an Illumina HiSeq 2000. Template switching introduced a universal primer binding site; the final cDNA contained a unique molecular identifier, enabling accurate counting of TCR cDNA molecules. First-strand cDNA for TCR alpha and beta chains was synthesized from specific primers in the conserved constant-segment region. Each cDNA library was double barcoded, with a SMART-Mk sample barcode plus Illumina barcodes, to control for contamination. TruSeq adapter sequences along with Illumina sample barcodes were introduced in two successive PCR steps. The TCR alpha and beta cDNA libraries were sequenced on the Illumina HiSeq platform using custom primers. For the original study's pipeline: MiGEC processed the raw reads to extract unique molecular identifiers, while MiXCR was used to determine the CDR3 positions. Recombination models were inferred per individual with the repgenHMM and IGoR tools using an EM algorithm. The analysis of shared clonotypes was done with the tcR package in R, with sharing normalized by the product of cloneset sizes. Out-of-frame nonproductive sequences were analyzed to study raw recombination free of thymic and clonal selection effects. TCRdb reran the public reads through fastp at Q25 and MiXCR, keeping productive beta chains. Under each unique CDR3 protein, matching rows form one entry showing the most common genes and DNA. TCRdb's processing, not the study's, gives the V and J calls here. In this sample the table shows more than 1.5 million distinct CDR3 sequences, more than 30% of which occur a single time. The ten largest clones add up to 0.25% to 0.3% of the sample.

Worth noting for this clonotype: Its binding antigen is unknown. Base qualities are not provided; no much larger clone lies one nucleotide away.

Every donor was a healthy Caucasian. Sequenced material: cord blood. The chain uses TRBV12-3 or TRBV12-4 and TRBJ2-1; tentative D gene TRBD2, with 6 bases matching. The clonotype originates from a newborn girl in good health. The bases read TGTGCCAGCAGTTTTCTGAGCGGGCCTTCCTACAATGAGCAGTTCTTC. This translates into CASSFLSGPSYNEQFF.